This T cell receptor (beta chain) was recorded in a study of beta chain features in type 1 diabetes listed by TCRdb under 2018. The study in broad terms: Mean age, gender distribution, total cell number and subset yield did not differ between patients and healthy donors. A total of some 110 million sorted cells were examined across all samples, and a strong correlation was observed between cell number per subset and RNA yield. The study compared the TCRB repertoires of sorted circulating CD4+ T cell subsets in recently diagnosed type 1 diabetes patients with those in matched healthy donors. Whereas all 28 donors provided naive and central memory subsets, regulatory and stem cell-like memory subsets were isolated from just 8 patients and about 8 healthy donors. Broader findings and caveats from the paper: In all four CD4+ subsets, TCRB CDR3 length was moderately but significantly shorter in type 1 diabetes patients. Because cDNA was sequenced instead of genomic DNA, activated cells with high expression could be over-represented, although the groups did not differ in activation or CD3 levels. HLA sub-analyses involved small numbers of individuals, so any influence of HLA type on TCRB rearrangement remained unresolved. Naive, central memory and regulatory TCRB repertoires appeared more similar among patients than among healthy donors. Shorter templates might have been favored by PCR, but patient and control samples were amplified and corrected together, so both groups would have been affected equally by any skew. Patients with type 1 diabetes made fewer insertions and deleted more nucleotides at VDJ recombination sites, implying thymic rearrangement abnormalities.

From its cysteine to its phenylalanine, the CDR3 spans 15 amino acids. Just CDR3 DNA is preserved here, 45 bases in frame from base 1. Trimming costs V 3 bases and J 5 bases, and their ends lie 16 bases apart. In the germline V gene (reference sequence), CDR1 corresponds to SEHNR and CDR2 to FQNEAQ. Each donor gave one peripheral blood draw, averaging roughly 120 mL, which was collected into heparinised tubes. Naive, central memory, regulatory and stem cell-like memory CD4+ T cells were sorted on a BD FACSAria II using a panel including CD45RO, CCR7, CD25, CD127, CD95 and CD27. Every sorted population had a purity above 98%. PBMCs were isolated right away by Lymphoprep density gradient centrifugation and were stained directly, without culture. So that batch effects would be minimized, each experiment stained and sorted samples in pairs, pairing one healthy donor with one patient. The entire isolated RNA was reverse transcribed using the High Capacity cDNA Reverse Transcription Kit, and thus expressed TCRB transcripts were sequenced. Naive, central memory and regulatory T cell samples underwent deep immunoSEQ sequencing, averaging around 3.6 million total reads per sample. Sorted cells were lysed in RLT buffer and RNA was extracted with DNase-treated RNeasy Micro or Mini kits, depending on cell number. Each cell subset was processed on its own to prevent cross-contamination, while patient and healthy donor samples were processed together. The immunoSEQ multiplex PCR was used to amplify TCRB sequences from cDNA, yielding 87-bp fragments that span the CDR3 region. Amplicons were sequenced on the Illumina HiSeq platform. In the paper's pipeline: PCR bias was corrected computationally using synthetic template baselines, and reads within Hamming distance 2 were collapsed, with unmergeable singletons discarded. Reads were aligned to IMGT to assign V, D and J genes, CDR3 length, and insertions or deletions at six rearrangement sites. Within each subset, clonotype counts were normalized to the number of sorted cells before true diversity and Gini coefficients were calculated with the tcR R package. The overlap coefficient, calculated on TCRB nucleotide sequences, was used to measure repertoire sharing. TCRdb carries this immuneACCESS record with in-frame sequences only. Its versions omit some clonotypes, under half of them owing to an unresolved V gene in the studies checked, with the rest unexplained. The V and J calls and clone size come from that table; D and trimming were worked out from the DNA. Present in this sample are 130,000 to 150,000 clones, about a tenth of which were seen just once. Around 0.68% of the sample rests with the top ten.

Comments on this clone: This receptor's antigen is unknown. Per-base quality was not reported, and no clone a single base away is much larger than it.

The origin of this receptor is a man aged 18 to 30 in good health. The sequence links TRBV7-9 to TRBJ1-2; no D gene is confidently identified. Sequencing input: central memory CD4+ T cells from blood. The base sequence is TGTGCCAGCAGCTTGGGAGCAGATTACCATTATGGCTACACCTTC. Translation gives CASSLGADYHYGYTF.